The rows below give T cell receptor beta chains drawn from one sample of a study of cytomegalovirus exposure and HLA in healthy donors. Clones were sequenced by immunoSEQ multiplex PCR, and TCRdb holds only the in-frame ones, with some missing. The sample comprises more than 95,000 clones, 70% to 90% of which are singletons, and 1.5% to 2% rests with the top ten. Sample: PBMCs. The receptors derive from a man in his late teens or twenties in good health and CMV-seronegative. Each CDR3 is given without its conserved first and last residue.

V gene	J gene	CDR3 protein
TRBV28	TRBJ1-4	ASSFGGTTNEKLF
TRBV19	TRBJ2-1	ASSTHPTGMGNEQF
TRBV7-8	TRBJ2-2	ASSPRTSGSSNTGELF
TRBV5-4	TRBJ2-1	ASSLAGTSYNEQF
TRBV28	TRBJ2-1	ASQSGQELYNEQF
TRBV30	TRBJ1-6	AWSVPLGGAGVGSPLH
TRBV7-9	TRBJ2-7	ASSLEGGPAYEQY
TRBV18	TRBJ2-7	ASSPDRLMYEQY
TRBV9	TRBJ2-3	ASSVAGGQTDTQY
TRBV6-5	TRBJ2-1	ASSARTSGNEQF
TRBV15	TRBJ1-2	ATSAMVRGAVRNYGYT
TRBV7-2	TRBJ1-1	ASRFAQGSGNTEAF
TRBV11-2	TRBJ1-2	ASSLGGGDYGYT
TRBV11-2	TRBJ2-7	ASSLGGWTSRYYEQY
TRBV18	TRBJ1-4	ASSPVRTVIGATNEKLF
TRBV7-8	TRBJ1-1	ASSLSSNTEAF
TRBV27	TRBJ2-7	ASSFTTSRSYEQY
TRBV29-1	TRBJ2-7	SVAGTRLYEQY
TRBV5-6	TRBJ2-7	ASSYWTGEQY
TRBV10-1	TRBJ2-7	ASSEGLADSYEQY
TRBV9	TRBJ2-3	ASSALLASDTQY
TRBV29-1	TRBJ2-5	SARTGSGRETQY
TRBV28	TRBJ2-3	ASERGGTDTQY
TRBV5-1	TRBJ2-5	ASSLGGTSGQETQY
TRBV7-9	TRBJ1-1	ASSLGASGNTEAF
TRBV7-9	TRBJ2-1	ASRPGTSGGAQF
TRBV5-1	TRBJ1-4	ASSQGHRNEKLF
TRBV28	TRBJ2-7	ASSLFGFIYEQY
TRBV10-3	TRBJ1-1	AISGTGGGEAF
TRBV11-2	TRBJ2-7	ASRRLARTYEQY
TRBV12-5	TRBJ2-7	ASGRGQGPQY
TRBV9	TRBJ2-7	ASSVGDRGYEQY
TRBV5-1	TRBJ2-7	ASSGASSPTYEQY
TRBV7-6	TRBJ2-5	ASSYSRDKRETQY
TRBV28	TRBJ2-7	ASSPDLAGGQY
TRBV5-8	TRBJ1-6	ASSSSRTGYNSPLH
TRBV19	TRBJ2-3	ASKDRSTDTQY
TRBV7-2	TRBJ2-3	ASSGRTSGRAHWSDTQY
TRBV9	TRBJ2-3	ASSPLGGAADTQY
TRBV10-3	TRBJ1-5	AIRGTVNQPQH
TRBV5-1	TRBJ2-7	ASSPEAPAVSYEQY
TRBV18	TRBJ1-1	ASSRTGNTEAF
TRBV5-4	TRBJ2-1	ASSLTGGSDEQF
TRBV20-1	TRBJ2-7	SASRIYEQY
TRBV6-4	TRBJ2-3	ASSAGEGVQY
TRBV6-5	TRBJ1-1	ASRRTGISEAF
TRBV6-5	TRBJ2-7	ASSLMSGASYEQY
TRBV28	TRBJ1-1	ASMGRETAREAF
TRBV10-3	TRBJ2-1	AISDVNYNEQF
TRBV7-6	TRBJ2-5	ASSYAGEETQY
TRBV28	TRBJ1-1	ASSAGLGGTTEAF
TRBV7-2	TRBJ2-5	ASSPWASWTQY
TRBV5-1	TRBJ2-6	ASSPGLSSGANVLT